Listed below are T cell receptor beta chains from one sample, sequenced in a study of response to subunit inactivated influenza vaccine. MiXCR, applied by TCRdb to the RT-PCR reads, yields one record per CDR3 protein. This table has some 570,000 distinct CDR3 sequences, approximately 11% appearing once. A further study also used this sample, focusing on T cells expressing NK-cell markers.

Material: PBMCs from blood, obtained on the day of vaccination. The receptors here all came from a man aged 45 to 65 who received an inactivated influenza vaccine. The CDR3 runs from the conserved cysteine through the conserved F or W. D genes are given only for firm matches. Some rows mark clone size as missing; the rest say once, few, many or name a class of expanded clone.

clone size: many
V gene: TRBV7-9
D gene: NA
J gene: TRBJ2-3
CDR3 DNA: TGTGCCAGCAGCTTACTTGGCGGCCGCACAGATACGCAGTATTTT
CDR3 protein: CASSLLGGRTDTQYF

clone size: NA
V gene: TRBV12-3/TRBV12-4
D gene: TRBD2
J gene: TRBJ2-7
CDR3 DNA: TGTGCCAGCACCCACGGGGGGGCCCTCCTCGAGCAGTACTTC
CDR3 protein: CASTHGGALLEQYF

clone size: many
V gene: TRBV3-1
D gene: TRBD2
J gene: TRBJ2-1
CDR3 DNA: TGTGCCAGCAGCCTCGGGACTAGCGGGGGGAATGAGCAGTTCTTC
CDR3 protein: CASSLGTSGGNEQFF

clone size: few
V gene: TRBV6-1
D gene: NA
J gene: TRBJ1-3
CDR3 DNA: TGTGCCAGCCGAACCGACGGAGCGAGCTCTGGAAACACCATATATTTT
CDR3 protein: CASRTDGASSGNTIYF

clone size: NA
V gene: TRBV20-1
D gene: NA
J gene: TRBJ1-4
CDR3 DNA: TGCAGTGCTAGAGAAGTGACAGCCCATGAAAGACTGTTTTTT
CDR3 protein: CSAREVTAHERLFF

clone size: NA
V gene: TRBV7-9
D gene: TRBD1
J gene: TRBJ1-2
CDR3 DNA: TGTGCCAGCAGCTTGTTTGGCGGGACAGGGGATGGCTACACCTTC
CDR3 protein: CASSLFGGTGDGYTF

clone size: NA
V gene: TRBV10-2
D gene: TRBD2
J gene: TRBJ2-7
CDR3 DNA: TGCGCCAGCGTTGGGGGAAGAGGGCTAGCGGCCTCCTACGAGCAGTACTTC
CDR3 protein: CASVGGRGLAASYEQYF

clone size: NA
V gene: TRBV4-3
D gene: TRBD2
J gene: TRBJ2-3
CDR3 DNA: TGCGCCAGCAGCCAAGGGATAGCGGGGGGGGGGAGCACAGATACGCAGTATTTT
CDR3 protein: CASSQGIAGGGSTDTQYF

clone size: few
V gene: TRBV29-1
D gene: NA
J gene: TRBJ2-2
CDR3 DNA: TGCAGCGTTGGTGGAGCGACCGGGGAGCTGTTTTTT
CDR3 protein: CSVGGATGELFF

clone size: few
V gene: TRBV2
D gene: TRBD1
J gene: TRBJ2-2
CDR3 DNA: TGTGCCAGCGGTAACAGGGGATGGACCGGGGAGCTGTTTTTT
CDR3 protein: CASGNRGWTGELFF

clone size: NA
V gene: TRBV20-1
D gene: NA
J gene: TRBJ2-7
CDR3 DNA: TGCAGTGCTAGAACCCGGGGGAGTGTCGGCGAGCAGTACTTC
CDR3 protein: CSARTRGSVGEQYF

clone size: many
V gene: TRBV3-1
D gene: TRBD2
J gene: TRBJ2-3
CDR3 DNA: TGTGCCAGCAGCCAAAAGGGCGGGAGGGCAGATACGCAGTATTTT
CDR3 protein: CASSQKGGRADTQYF

clone size: few
V gene: TRBV7-9
D gene: NA
J gene: TRBJ2-5
CDR3 DNA: TGTGCCAGCAGCTCGTACAGTTTACAAGAGACCCAGTACTTC
CDR3 protein: CASSSYSLQETQYF

clone size: many
V gene: TRBV4-3
D gene: NA
J gene: TRBJ2-2
CDR3 DNA: TGCGCCAGCAGCCAAGTCCCCTATTCCACCCCCGGGGAGCTGTTTTTT
CDR3 protein: CASSQVPYSTPGELFF

clone size: NA
V gene: TRBV6-2/TRBV6-3
D gene: NA
J gene: TRBJ1-2
CDR3 DNA: TGTGCCAGCAGTTTGCCCCTGGGACGGCCGATTATGGAGGGCTACACCTTC
CDR3 protein: CASSLPLGRPIMEGYTF

clone size: NA
V gene: TRBV4-2
D gene: NA
J gene: TRBJ2-3
CDR3 DNA: TGCGCCAGCAGCCAAGAGGAATGGACTGCTAGCACAGATACGCAGTATTTT
CDR3 protein: CASSQEEWTASTDTQYF

clone size: few
V gene: TRBV5-1
D gene: TRBD2
J gene: TRBJ2-7
CDR3 DNA: TGCGCCTGCAGCCCAAACGGGGGGAATCAGGGCTACGAGCAGTACTTC
CDR3 protein: CACSPNGGNQGYEQYF

clone size: many
V gene: TRBV6-6
D gene: NA
J gene: TRBJ2-3
CDR3 DNA: TGTGCCAGCAGTTACTCGGGAGATACGCAGTATTTT
CDR3 protein: CASSYSGDTQYF

clone size: NA
V gene: TRBV7-8
D gene: TRBD2
J gene: TRBJ2-7
CDR3 DNA: TGTGCCAGCAGCTTAGCTCTGGGACTAGCGCATTACGAGCAGTACTTC
CDR3 protein: CASSLALGLAHYEQYF

clone size: NA
V gene: TRBV27
D gene: NA
J gene: TRBJ2-7
CDR3 DNA: TGTGCCAGCAGTTTACTCCCCTTCAACGGAGACTACGGGCAGTACTTC
CDR3 protein: CASSLLPFNGDYGQYF

clone size: NA
V gene: TRBV29-1
D gene: NA
J gene: TRBJ2-5
CDR3 DNA: TGCAGCGCGGGGACCGACCGACGGGAGACCCAGTACTTC
CDR3 protein: CSAGTDRRETQYF

clone size: NA
V gene: TRBV9
D gene: NA
J gene: TRBJ2-3
CDR3 DNA: TGTGCCAGCAGCGTAGGAGGGACCATCACAGATACGCAGTATTTT
CDR3 protein: CASSVGGTITDTQYF

clone size: NA
V gene: TRBV12-3/TRBV12-4
D gene: NA
J gene: TRBJ1-5
CDR3 DNA: TGTGCCAGCAGTTTAGTTGGTCGGAGCAATCAGCCCCAGCATTTT
CDR3 protein: CASSLVGRSNQPQHF

clone size: few
V gene: TRBV20-1
D gene: NA
J gene: TRBJ2-7
CDR3 DNA: TGCAGTGCTAGAGAACCAGTTGCCTACGAGCAGTACTTC
CDR3 protein: CSAREPVAYEQYF

clone size: NA
V gene: TRBV5-1
D gene: TRBD2
J gene: TRBJ2-5
CDR3 DNA: TGCGCCAGCAGCGGGTCTAGCGGGAGCTATCAAGAGACCCAGTACTTC
CDR3 protein: CASSGSSGSYQETQYF

clone size: many
V gene: TRBV5-5
D gene: TRBD1
J gene: TRBJ1-6
CDR3 DNA: TGTGCCAGCAGCTTCTCCGGGACAGGAGGTTCACCCCTCCACTTT
CDR3 protein: CASSFSGTGGSPLHF

clone size: many
V gene: TRBV20-1
D gene: TRBD1
J gene: TRBJ1-4
CDR3 DNA: TGCAGTGCTAGTAGGGACAGACTTAATGAAAAACTGTTTTTT
CDR3 protein: CSASRDRLNEKLFF

clone size: NA
V gene: TRBV7-2
D gene: NA
J gene: TRBJ2-2
CDR3 DNA: TGTGCCAGCAATCGGGGGTGGGAGACCGGGGAGCTGTTTTTT
CDR3 protein: CASNRGWETGELFF

clone size: many
V gene: TRBV7-8
D gene: TRBD1
J gene: TRBJ1-1
CDR3 DNA: TGTGCCAGCAGCAATCCCTACAGGGGGCGGACTGAAGCTTTCTTT
CDR3 protein: CASSNPYRGRTEAFF

clone size: many
V gene: TRBV20-1
D gene: NA
J gene: TRBJ2-5
CDR3 DNA: TGCAGTGTACACCGAGGGAAGACCCAGTACTTC
CDR3 protein: CSVHRGKTQYF

clone size: few
V gene: TRBV24-1
D gene: TRBD1
J gene: TRBJ2-2
CDR3 DNA: TGTGCCACCAGTGATGGACCGGGACAGGGGATCACCGGGGAGCTGTTTTTT
CDR3 protein: CATSDGPGQGITGELFF

clone size: NA
V gene: TRBV2
D gene: NA
J gene: TRBJ2-7
CDR3 DNA: TGTGCCAGCAGTGCCGGGGGCGCTTTCTATGCCTACGAGCAGTACTTC
CDR3 protein: CASSAGGAFYAYEQYF

clone size: few
V gene: TRBV11-2
D gene: NA
J gene: TRBJ2-5
CDR3 DNA: TGTGCCAGCAGCTTATATCCGGACAGACAAGAGACCCAGTACTTC
CDR3 protein: CASSLYPDRQETQYF

clone size: NA
V gene: TRBV14
D gene: NA
J gene: TRBJ1-1
CDR3 DNA: TGTGCCAGCAGCAGGGCAGGGCGGAACACTGAAGCTTTCTTT
CDR3 protein: CASSRAGRNTEAFF

clone size: many
V gene: TRBV6-1
D gene: TRBD2
J gene: TRBJ2-2
CDR3 DNA: TGTGCCAGCAGAACGGGTCGGGGGGGCCTATCCGGGGAGCTGTTTTTT
CDR3 protein: CASRTGRGGLSGELFF

clone size: NA
V gene: TRBV6-2/TRBV6-3
D gene: NA
J gene: TRBJ2-5
CDR3 DNA: TGTGCCAGCAGTTTTCCACAGGGAGGTGGCGAGACCCAGTACTTC
CDR3 protein: CASSFPQGGGETQYF